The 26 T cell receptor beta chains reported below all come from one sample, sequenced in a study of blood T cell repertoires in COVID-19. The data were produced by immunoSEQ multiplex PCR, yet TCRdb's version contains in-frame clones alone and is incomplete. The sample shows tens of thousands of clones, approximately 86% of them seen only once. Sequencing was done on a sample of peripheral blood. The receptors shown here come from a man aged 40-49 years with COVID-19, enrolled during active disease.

Here the CDR3 DNA reads TGTGCCTGGAGTCCAGGGATGAACACTGAAGCTTTCTTT. It yields the protein CAWSPGMNTEAFF. The gene calls are TRBV30 and TRBJ1-1; D might be TRBD1 (5 bases). Trimming cost V 2 bases and J 0 bases, with 7 bases left between them. Germline CDR1 and CDR2: GTSNPN and SVGIG (reference sequence). The CDR3 runs to 13 residues. Together with reference TRBV30 and TRBJ1-1, the CDR3 gives the full variable domain: SQTIHQWPATLVQPVGSPLSLECTVEGTSNPNLYWYRQAAGRGLQLLFYSVGIGQISSEVPQNLSASRPQDRQFILSSKKLLLSDSGFYLCAWSPGMNTEAFFGQGTRLTVV.

CDR3 loop: CASSLDFYSYEQYF. The CDR3 nucleotides read TGTGCCAGCAGTTTGGACTTCTACTCCTACGAGCAGTACTTC. V is TRBV27 and J is TRBJ2-7, with D tentatively TRBD2 (5 bases). V lost 3 bases and J lost 0, with 9 bases in between. CDR1 and CDR2 from the germline V gene are MNHEY and SMNVEV (reference sequence). The CDR3 extends over 14 amino acids.

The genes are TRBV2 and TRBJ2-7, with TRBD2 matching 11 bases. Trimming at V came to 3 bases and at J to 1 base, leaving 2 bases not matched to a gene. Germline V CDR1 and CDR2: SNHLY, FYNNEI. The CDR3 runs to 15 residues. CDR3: CASSDLAGGSYEQYF. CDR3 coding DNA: TGTGCCAGCAGTGATCTAGCGGGGGGTTCCTACGAGCAGTACTTC.

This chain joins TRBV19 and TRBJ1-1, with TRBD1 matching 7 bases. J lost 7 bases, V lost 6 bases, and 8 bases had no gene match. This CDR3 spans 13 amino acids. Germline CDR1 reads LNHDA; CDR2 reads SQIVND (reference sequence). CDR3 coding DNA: TGTGCCAGTAGATCTGAACAGGGGTTTGAAGCTTTCTTT. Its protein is CASRSEQGFEAFF.

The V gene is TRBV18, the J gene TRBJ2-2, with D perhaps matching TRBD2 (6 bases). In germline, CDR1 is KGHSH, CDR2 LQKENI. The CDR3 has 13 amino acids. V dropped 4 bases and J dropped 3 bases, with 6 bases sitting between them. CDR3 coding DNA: TGTGCCAGCTCACGCGGGGACACCGGGGAGCTGTTTTTT. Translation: CASSRGDTGELFF.

The CDR3 nucleotides read TGTGCCAGCAGTAGCGGGGGGCTTTCCCCTAGCACAGATACGCAGTATTTT. It translates to CASSSGGLSPSTDTQYF. V is TRBV5-4 and J is TRBJ2-3; 10 positions agree with TRBD2. Unmatched junction bases numbered 9, after V lost 5 bases and J lost 0 bases. The CDR3 extends over 17 amino acids. Per the germline V gene, CDR1 is SGHNT and CDR2 is YYREEE (reference sequence).

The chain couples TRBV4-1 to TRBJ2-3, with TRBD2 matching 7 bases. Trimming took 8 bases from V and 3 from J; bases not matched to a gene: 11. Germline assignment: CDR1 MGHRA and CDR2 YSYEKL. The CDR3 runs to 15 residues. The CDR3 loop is CASSPRAGKTDTQYF. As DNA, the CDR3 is TGCGCCAGCTCCCCTAGAGCGGGGAAGACAGATACGCAGTATTTT.

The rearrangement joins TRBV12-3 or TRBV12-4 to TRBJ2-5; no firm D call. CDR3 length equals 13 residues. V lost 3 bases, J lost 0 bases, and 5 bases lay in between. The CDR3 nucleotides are TGTGCCAGCAGTTTTAACTACCAAGAGACCCAGTACTTC. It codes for CASSFNYQETQYF.

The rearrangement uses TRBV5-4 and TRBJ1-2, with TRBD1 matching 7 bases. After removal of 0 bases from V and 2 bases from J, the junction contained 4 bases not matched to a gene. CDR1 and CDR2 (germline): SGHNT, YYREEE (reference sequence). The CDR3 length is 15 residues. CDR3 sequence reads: CASSLGLGGNYGYTF. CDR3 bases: TGTGCCAGCAGCTTGGGGTTAGGGGGCAACTATGGCTACACCTTC.

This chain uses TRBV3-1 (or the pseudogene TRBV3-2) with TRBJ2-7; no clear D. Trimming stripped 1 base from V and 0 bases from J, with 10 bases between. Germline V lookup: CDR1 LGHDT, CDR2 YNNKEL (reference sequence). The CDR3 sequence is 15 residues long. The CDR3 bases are TGTGCCAGCAGCCAAGGCCCAGGCCCCTCCTACGAGCAGTACTTC. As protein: CASSQGPGPSYEQYF.

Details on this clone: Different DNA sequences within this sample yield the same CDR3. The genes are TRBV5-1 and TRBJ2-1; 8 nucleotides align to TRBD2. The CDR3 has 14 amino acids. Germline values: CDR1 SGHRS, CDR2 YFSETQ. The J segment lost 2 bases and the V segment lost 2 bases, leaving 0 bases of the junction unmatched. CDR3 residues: CASSFGGAYNEQFF. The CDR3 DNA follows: TGCGCCAGCAGCTTCGGGGGGGCCTACAATGAGCAGTTCTTC. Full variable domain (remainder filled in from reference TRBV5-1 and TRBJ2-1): KAGVTQTPRYLIKTRGQQVTLSCSPISGHRSVSWYQQTPGQGLQFLFEYFSETQRNKGNFPGRFSGRQFSNSRSEMNVSTLELGDSALYLCASSFGGAYNEQFFGPGTRLTVL.

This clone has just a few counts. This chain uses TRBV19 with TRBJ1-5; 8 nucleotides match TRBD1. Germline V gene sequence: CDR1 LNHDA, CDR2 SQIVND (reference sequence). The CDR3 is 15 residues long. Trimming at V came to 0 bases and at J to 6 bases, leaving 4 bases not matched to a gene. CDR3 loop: CASSIDAGGSQPQHF. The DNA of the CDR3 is TGTGCCAGTAGTATAGACGCAGGGGGCAGTCAGCCCCAGCATTTT.

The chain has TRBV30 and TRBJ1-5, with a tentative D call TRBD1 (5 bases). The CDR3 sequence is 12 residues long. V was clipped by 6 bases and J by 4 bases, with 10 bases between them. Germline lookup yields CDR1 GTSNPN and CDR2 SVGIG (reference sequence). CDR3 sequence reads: CACGHLNQPQHF. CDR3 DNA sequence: TGTGCCTGTGGACACTTAAATCAGCCCCAGCATTTT.

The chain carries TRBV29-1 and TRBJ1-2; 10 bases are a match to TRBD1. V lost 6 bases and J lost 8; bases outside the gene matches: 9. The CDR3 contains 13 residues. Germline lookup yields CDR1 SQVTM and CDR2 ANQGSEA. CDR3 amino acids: CSVDDRDRGGYTF. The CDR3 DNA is TGCAGCGTGGACGACCGGGACAGGGGCGGCTACACCTTC.

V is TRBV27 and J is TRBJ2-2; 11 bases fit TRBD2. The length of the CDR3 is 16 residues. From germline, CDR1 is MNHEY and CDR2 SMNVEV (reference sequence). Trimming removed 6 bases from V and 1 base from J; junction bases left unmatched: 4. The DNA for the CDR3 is TGTGCCAGCAGACTTCTAGCGGGGGGGAACACCGGGGAGCTGTTTTTT. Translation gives CASRLLAGGNTGELFF.

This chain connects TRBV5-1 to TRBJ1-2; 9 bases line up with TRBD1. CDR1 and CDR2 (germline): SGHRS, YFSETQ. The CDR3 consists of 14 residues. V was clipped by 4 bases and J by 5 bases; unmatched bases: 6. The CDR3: CASSDTGGGYGYTF. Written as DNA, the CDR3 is TGCGCCAGCAGCGATACAGGGGGCGGGTATGGCTACACCTTC.

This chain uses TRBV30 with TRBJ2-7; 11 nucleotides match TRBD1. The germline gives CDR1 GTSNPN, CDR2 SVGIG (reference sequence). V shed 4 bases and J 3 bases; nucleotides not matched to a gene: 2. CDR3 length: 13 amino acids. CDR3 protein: CAWMGTGGYEQYF. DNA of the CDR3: TGTGCCTGGATGGGGACAGGGGGCTACGAGCAGTACTTC. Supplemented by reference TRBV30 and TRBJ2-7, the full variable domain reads SQTIHQWPATLVQPVGSPLSLECTVEGTSNPNLYWYRQAAGRGLQLLFYSVGIGQISSEVPQNLSASRPQDRQFILSSKKLLLSDSGFYLCAWMGTGGYEQYFGPGTRLTVT.

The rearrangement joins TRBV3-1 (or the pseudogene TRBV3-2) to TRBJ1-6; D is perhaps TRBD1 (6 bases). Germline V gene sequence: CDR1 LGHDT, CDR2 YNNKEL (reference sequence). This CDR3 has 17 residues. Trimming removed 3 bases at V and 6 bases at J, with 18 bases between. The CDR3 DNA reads TGTGCCAGCAGCCAGGAGACGACAGGAAACTTTAATTCACCCCTCCACTTT. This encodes CASSQETTGNFNSPLHF.

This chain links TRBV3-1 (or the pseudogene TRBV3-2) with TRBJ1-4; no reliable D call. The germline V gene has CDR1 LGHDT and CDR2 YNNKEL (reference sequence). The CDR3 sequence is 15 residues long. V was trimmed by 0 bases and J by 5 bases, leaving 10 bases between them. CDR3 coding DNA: TGTGCCAGCAGCCAAGACACGATCCTAAATGAAAAACTGTTTTTT. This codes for CASSQDTILNEKLFF.

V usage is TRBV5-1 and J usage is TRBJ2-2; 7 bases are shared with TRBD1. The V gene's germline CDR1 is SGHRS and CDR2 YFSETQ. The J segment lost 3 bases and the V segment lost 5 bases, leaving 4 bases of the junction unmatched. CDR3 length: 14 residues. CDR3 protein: CASSPQGDTGELFF. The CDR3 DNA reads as TGCGCCAGCAGTCCGCAGGGGGACACCGGGGAGCTGTTTTTT.

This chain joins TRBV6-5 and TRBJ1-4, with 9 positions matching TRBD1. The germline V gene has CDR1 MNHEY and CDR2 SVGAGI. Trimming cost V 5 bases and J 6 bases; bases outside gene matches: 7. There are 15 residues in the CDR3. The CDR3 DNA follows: TGTGCCAGCAGTACTTGGACAGGGGAAGATGAAAAACTGTTTTTT. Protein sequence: CASSTWTGEDEKLFF.

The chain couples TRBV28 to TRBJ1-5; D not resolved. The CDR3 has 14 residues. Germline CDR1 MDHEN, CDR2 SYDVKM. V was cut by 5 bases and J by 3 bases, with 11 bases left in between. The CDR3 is CASSTGQYNQPQHF. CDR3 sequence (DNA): TGTGCCAGCAGTACTGGGCAGTACAATCAGCCCCAGCATTTT.

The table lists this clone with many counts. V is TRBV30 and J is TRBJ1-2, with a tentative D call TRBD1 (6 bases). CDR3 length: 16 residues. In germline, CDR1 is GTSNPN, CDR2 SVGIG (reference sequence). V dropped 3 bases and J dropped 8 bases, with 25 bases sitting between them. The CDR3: CAWSEQTPAQGKGYTF. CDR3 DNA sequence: TGTGCCTGGAGCGAACAAACCCCCGCGCAGGGGAAGGGCTACACCTTC.

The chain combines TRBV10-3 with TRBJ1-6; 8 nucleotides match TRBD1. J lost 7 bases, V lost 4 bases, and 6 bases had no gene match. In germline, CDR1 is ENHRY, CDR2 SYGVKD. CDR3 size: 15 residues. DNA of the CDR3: TGTGCCATCAGTGGAGACAGGGGTGAAAATTCACCCCTCCACTTT. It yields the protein CAISGDRGENSPLHF.

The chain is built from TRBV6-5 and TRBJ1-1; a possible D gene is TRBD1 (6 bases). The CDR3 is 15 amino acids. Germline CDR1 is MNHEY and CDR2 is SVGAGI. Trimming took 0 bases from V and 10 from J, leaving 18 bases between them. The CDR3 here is CASSYSRRGATGAFF. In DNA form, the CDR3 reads TGTGCCAGCAGTTACTCGAGGCGGGGGGCGACAGGAGCTTTCTTT.

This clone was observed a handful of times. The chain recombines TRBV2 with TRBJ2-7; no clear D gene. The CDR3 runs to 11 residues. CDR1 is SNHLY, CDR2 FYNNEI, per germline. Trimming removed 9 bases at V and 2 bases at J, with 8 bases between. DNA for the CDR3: TGTGCCAGTCACAGAGCCTACGAGCAGTACTTC. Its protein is CASHRAYEQYF. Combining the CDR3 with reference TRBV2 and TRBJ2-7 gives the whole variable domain EPEVTQTPSHQVTQMGQEVILRCVPISNHLYFYWYRQILGQKVEFLVSFYNNEISEKSEIFDDQFSVERPDGSNFTLKIRSTKLEDSAMYFCASHRAYEQYFGPGTRLTVT.